Detailed here is one T cell receptor beta chain. The data originate from a study of T cell changes during pregnancy in multiple sclerosis. Looked up from germline, CDR1 is MNHEY and CDR2 is SMNVEV (reference sequence). Trimming left V 3 bases short and J 7 bases short, with 16 bases between. This CDR3 is built from 15 residues. Assay: immunoSEQ multiplex PCR; the TCRdb copy retains only in-frame clones and omits some. There are 70,000 or so clones in the sample; approximately 92% occur only once, and less than 2% lies in the top ten. The receptor's source is a female donor in good health, enrolled as a control in a pregnancy study. The sequencing used peripheral blood, collected in the third trimester of pregnancy. J is TRBJ2-1 and V is TRBV27, with TRBD1 as a possible D gene (6 bases). The CDR3 region is CASSFRDNQANEQFF. The CDR3 region has the DNA TGTGCCAGCAGTTTCCGGGACAACCAAGCTAATGAGCAGTTCTTC.